This T cell receptor (beta chain) emerged from a study of CD39 and CD103 CD8 tumor-infiltrating T cells (dated by TCRdb to 2017 to 2018). About the study as a whole: An HPV-positive HNSCC, an HPV-negative HNSCC, an ovarian cancer and a melanoma patient were represented in the repertoire comparisons shown. Repertoires of CD8 TIL subsets defined by CD103 and CD39 were compared with peripheral memory CD8 T cells by TCRbeta CDR3 deep sequencing.

At the time samples were collected, the patients were not on therapy, although their prior treatments varied from chemotherapy, radiotherapy, surgery and immunotherapy to none at all. After thawing, cells were enriched for T lymphocytes using a negative-selection kit, and EpCAM beads were added for tumor-infiltrating lymphocytes. Memory CD8 T cells were sorted as CD8+CD4-CD45RA- cells irrespective of CCR7 expression. Peripheral blood mononuclear cells were obtained using a Ficoll-Paque PLUS gradient and were cryopreserved prior to analysis. Populations were sorted to approximately 99% purity on a FACSAria II, and cell pellets were frozen for TCR sequencing without culture. This clone was picked up one time. Its binding antigen is unknown. Nothing much larger sits one base from this clone, and base qualities are not available. For each subset, genomic DNA was extracted from roughly 10,000 to 100,000 sorted cells using the DNeasy Blood and Tissue Kit. The TCRbeta V-J or V-D-J regions were sequenced and mapped through the immunoSEQ service, and coverage above 10x per sample was achieved. Per the source publication's procedure: Only productive rearrangements exported from the immunoSEQ Analyzer platform were analyzed, with clonality assessed on the 500 most abundant clones. Repertoire overlap between populations was quantified with the Morisita-Horn similarity index and the Jaccard index. Morisita-Horn similarity between CD8 T-cell subset TCR repertoires was measured in about 6 cancer patients. TCRdb holds this immuneACCESS table with in-frame rearrangements only. Some clones are missing; in checked studies, unresolved V genes explain under half, and the rest has no known cause. V and J calls and clone size come straight from that table; D and trimming were deduced from the DNA. The table for this sample lists 6,000 to 8,500 clones; around three fifths of them were counted only once. The ten largest clones capture more than 55% of the sample.

What the authors observed across the whole study: DP CD8 TILs appeared more oligoclonal than DN and SP CD8 TILs and blood memory CD8 T cells, with top 30 clonotypes covering roughly 55-90%. Clonotypes from DN TILs largely overlapped with peripheral memory CD8 repertoires, while clonotypes from DP TILs were only rarely found in blood or uninvolved lymph node.

The CDR3 covers 15 residues, taking in both the cysteine and the phenylalanine. CDR3 DNA only is kept here, 45 bases in frame from base 1. The chain was built from TRBV21-1 and TRBJ1-4; TRBD1 was called by the table and not checked on the DNA. TRBV21-1 is a pseudogene. The sample comprised CD8+ T cells sorted from blood. This sample's cell subset or site label indicates: total memory CD8 T cells (CD45RA-CCR7+/-) from blood or uninvolved lymph node. The clonotype originates from a human donor with head and neck squamous cell carcinoma. The nucleotide sequence is given as TGTGCCAGCAGCGGCCGGGACAGGCGTAATGAAAAACTGTTTTTT. It translates to CASSGRDRRNEKLFF.